The clone carrying this TCR beta chain was observed a single time. A junction boundary mismatches the germline segment, possibly from a read error. Germline V gene data show CDR1 as MGHDK and CDR2 as SYGVNS. CDR3 length equals 14 residues. The data derive from a study of cytomegalovirus exposure and HLA in healthy donors. The PCR made use of 60 Vbeta and 13 Jbeta primers. Clones were sequenced by immunoSEQ multiplex PCR, and TCRdb holds only the in-frame ones, with some missing. The sample includes 110,000 to 150,000 clones, 65% to 90% of them seen just once. V gene TRBV25-1 combines with J gene TRBJ2-3, with D maybe TRBD1 (6 bases). Material for sequencing was PBMCs. This clonotype originated in a female donor in good health and CMV-seronegative. Here the CDR3 DNA reads TGTGCCAGCAGTGAAAACAGGGCTGCAGATCCGCAGTATTTT. It encodes CASSENRAADPQYF.